This TCR beta chain was captured in a study of blood T cell repertoires in COVID-19. Across the study: Researchers got acute and convalescent COVID-19 samples from the United States, Italy and Spain. Sample material is recorded as cDNA or gDNA derived from T cells, B-cell-depleted T cells, or PBMCs.

Germline CDR1 is GTSNPN and CDR2 is SVGIG (reference sequence). Deletions cut 0 bases from V and 7 bases from J, with 9 bases between. The CDR3 is 12 amino acids. Authors' data handling: Nucleated cell number was recorded as an estimate derived from reference gene primer amplification. Only in-frame clones appear in the TCRdb table, and some are missing; sequencing was by immunoSEQ multiplex PCR. D and trimming come from the DNA, and the V and J calls and clone size come from that table. The data contain around 60,000 clones, about 76% of them singletons. This sequence was found in a human donor in a cohort sampled during active COVID-19. The sample comprised peripheral blood. V and J are TRBV30 and TRBJ1-2; no firm D call. The CDR3 region has the DNA TGTGCCTGGAGTGTACCTCTAGGTGGCTACACCTTC. Translating it yields CAWSVPLGGYTF. Using reference TRBV30 and TRBJ1-2 for the parts outside the CDR3, the full variable domain is SQTIHQWPATLVQPVGSPLSLECTVEGTSNPNLYWYRQAAGRGLQLLFYSVGIGQISSEVPQNLSASRPQDRQFILSSKKLLLSDSGFYLCAWSVPLGGYTFGSGTRLTVV.